This TCR beta chain was obtained from a study of shared clonotypes between healthy human individuals. Donors were Caucasian adults residing in Nashville, Tennessee, USA. Genomic DNA from each subset was divided evenly over several immunoSEQ plates. The authors' processing: Junction-only immunoSEQ sequences carried no quality scores, so filtering differed. The protocol was immunoSEQ multiplex PCR, while the TCRdb copy is restricted to in-frame clones and leaves out a portion. That table is the source of V, J and clone size, and D and trimming were worked out from the DNA. This sample has some 530,000 clones, with 78% found just once. Study-level results: Clonotype sharing among donors, it was expected, would be affected by sequencing depth.

This clone was seen only a few times. Its matching antigen is unknown. The CDR3 covers 15 residues. V was shortened by 7 bases and J by 9 bases, with 22 bases between the two germline ends. The V gene's germline CDR1 is LNHDA and CDR2 SQIVND (reference sequence). The TCR sequence derives from a woman between 35 and 50 years old in good health. Some clones in this sample may be carry-over from other donors' samples. Sequencing was done on a sample of PBMCs. This rearrangement joins TRBV19 to TRBJ2-1; D possibly corresponds to TRBD2 (6 bases). CDR3 sequence reads: CASNKRASFSVEQFF. The CDR3 nucleotides are TGTGCCAGTAATAAGCGGGCCTCTTTCTCGGTTGAGCAGTTCTTC. The complete variable domain, with remaining parts taken from reference TRBV19 and TRBJ2-1, reads DGGITQSPKYLFRKEGQNVTLSCEQNLNHDAMYWYRQDPGQGLRLIYYSQIVNDFQKGDIAEGYSVSREKKESFPLTVTSAQKNPTAFYLCASNKRASFSVEQFFGPGTRLTVL.